This T cell receptor beta chain was obtained from a study of blood T cell repertoires in COVID-19. The V end was cut by 11 bases, the J end by 2 bases, with 19 bases between. The CDR3 length is 14 residues. Germline lookup yields CDR1 LNHDA and CDR2 SQIVND (reference sequence). Only in-frame clones appear in the TCRdb table, and some are missing; sequencing was by immunoSEQ multiplex PCR. Of some 64,000 clones listed, more than 75% were seen once; the top ten hold 6.3%. This clone is medium-sized in the sample. The source material was peripheral blood. V gene TRBV19 combines with J gene TRBJ2-7; a weak D match, TRBD1 (5 bases). The TCR originated in a woman in her fifties or sixties with acute or convalescent COVID-19. The CDR3 is CASKSGTGAYEQYF. The DNA for the CDR3 is TGTGCCTCTAAGAGTGGAACAGGAGCCTACGAGCAGTACTTC. The whole variable domain, remainder taken from reference TRBV19 and TRBJ2-7, is DGGITQSPKYLFRKEGQNVTLSCEQNLNHDAMYWYRQDPGQGLRLIYYSQIVNDFQKGDIAEGYSVSREKKESFPLTVTSAQKNPTAFYLCASKSGTGAYEQYFGPGTRLTVT.